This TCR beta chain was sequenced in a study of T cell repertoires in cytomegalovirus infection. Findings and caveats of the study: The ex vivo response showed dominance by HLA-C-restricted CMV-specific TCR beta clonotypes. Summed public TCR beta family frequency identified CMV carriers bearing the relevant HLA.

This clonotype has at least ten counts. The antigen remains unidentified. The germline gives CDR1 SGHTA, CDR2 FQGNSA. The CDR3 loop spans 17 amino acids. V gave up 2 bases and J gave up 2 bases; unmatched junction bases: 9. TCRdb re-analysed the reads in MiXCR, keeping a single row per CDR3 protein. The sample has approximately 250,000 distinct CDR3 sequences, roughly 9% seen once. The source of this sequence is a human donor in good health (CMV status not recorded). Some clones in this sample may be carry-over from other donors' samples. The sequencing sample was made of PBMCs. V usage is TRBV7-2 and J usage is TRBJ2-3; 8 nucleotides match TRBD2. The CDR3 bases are TGTGCCAGCAGCTTAAGCGACGGAGCGGGGGCCACAGATACGCAGTATTTT. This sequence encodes CASSLSDGAGATDTQYF.